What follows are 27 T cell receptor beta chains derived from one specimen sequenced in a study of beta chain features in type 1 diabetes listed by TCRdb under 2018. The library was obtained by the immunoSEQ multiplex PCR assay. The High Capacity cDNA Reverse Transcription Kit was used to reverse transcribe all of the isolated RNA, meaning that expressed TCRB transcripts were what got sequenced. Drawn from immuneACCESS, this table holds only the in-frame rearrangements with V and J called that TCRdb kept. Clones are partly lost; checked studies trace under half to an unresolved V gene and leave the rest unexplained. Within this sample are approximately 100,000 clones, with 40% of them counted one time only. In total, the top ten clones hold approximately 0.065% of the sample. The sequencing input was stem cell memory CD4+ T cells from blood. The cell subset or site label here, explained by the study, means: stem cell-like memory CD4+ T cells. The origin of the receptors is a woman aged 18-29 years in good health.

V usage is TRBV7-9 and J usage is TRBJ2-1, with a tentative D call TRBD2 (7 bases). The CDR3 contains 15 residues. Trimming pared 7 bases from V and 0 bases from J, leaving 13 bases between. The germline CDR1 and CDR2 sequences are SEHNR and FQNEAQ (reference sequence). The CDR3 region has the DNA TGTGCCAGCACCAAGGGGGGGAGCTCCTACAATGAGCAGTTCTTC. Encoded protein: CASTKGGSSYNEQFF.

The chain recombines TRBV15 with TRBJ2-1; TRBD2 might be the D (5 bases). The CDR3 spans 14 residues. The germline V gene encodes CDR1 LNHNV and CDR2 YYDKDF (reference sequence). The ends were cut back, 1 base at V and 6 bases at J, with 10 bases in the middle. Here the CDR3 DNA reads TGTGCCACCAGCAGAGCGGGGATAGGCAATGAGCAGTTCTTC. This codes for CATSRAGIGNEQFF.

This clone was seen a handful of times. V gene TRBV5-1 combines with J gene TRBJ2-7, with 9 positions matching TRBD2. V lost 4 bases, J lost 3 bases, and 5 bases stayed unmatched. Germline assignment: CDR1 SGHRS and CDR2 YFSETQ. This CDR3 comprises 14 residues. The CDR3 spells CASSGLAGNYEQYF. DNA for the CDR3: TGCGCCAGCAGCGGGCTAGCGGGAAACTACGAGCAGTACTTC.

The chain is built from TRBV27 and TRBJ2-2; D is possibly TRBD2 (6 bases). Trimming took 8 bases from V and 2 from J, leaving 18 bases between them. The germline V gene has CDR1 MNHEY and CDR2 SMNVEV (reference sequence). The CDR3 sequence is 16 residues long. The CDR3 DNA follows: TGTGCCAGCCGCCCCCGTACGCGGGGTAACACCGGGGAGCTGTTTTTT. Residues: CASRPRTRGNTGELFF.

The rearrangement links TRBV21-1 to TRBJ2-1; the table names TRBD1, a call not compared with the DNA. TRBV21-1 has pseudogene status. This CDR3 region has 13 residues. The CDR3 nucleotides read TGTGCCAGCAGCCGCGGACACCACGGGGAGCAGTTCTTC. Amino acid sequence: CASSRGHHGEQFF.

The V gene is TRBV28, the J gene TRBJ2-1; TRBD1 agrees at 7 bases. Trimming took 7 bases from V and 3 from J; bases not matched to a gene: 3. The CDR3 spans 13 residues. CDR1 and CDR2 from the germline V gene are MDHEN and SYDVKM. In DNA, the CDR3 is TGTGCCAGCATGGGACAGCGCTACAATGAGCAGTTCTTC. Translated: CASMGQRYNEQFF.

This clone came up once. CDR3 protein: CASSYRGGSYEQYF. The CDR3 DNA sequence: TGTGCCAGCAGTTACCGAGGTGGATCCTACGAGCAGTACTTC. The chain couples TRBV6-5 to TRBJ2-7, with D unclear. The ends were cut back, 2 bases at V and 1 base at J, with 9 bases in the middle. CDR1 is MNHEY, CDR2 SVGAGI, per germline. The CDR3 has 14 residues.

CDR3 bases: TGCGCCAGCAGCTTGGCCTCGGGTACGTGGAGCCAAGAGACCCAGTACTTC. It specifies CASSLASGTWSQETQYF. This chain uses TRBV5-1 with TRBJ2-5, with D uncertain. V dropped 0 bases and J dropped 1 base, with 16 bases sitting between them. Germline-derived CDR1 and CDR2 are SGHRS and YFSETQ. There are 17 residues in the CDR3. Combining the CDR3 with reference TRBV5-1 and TRBJ2-5 gives the whole variable domain KAGVTQTPRYLIKTRGQQVTLSCSPISGHRSVSWYQQTPGQGLQFLFEYFSETQRNKGNFPGRFSGRQFSNSRSEMNVSTLELGDSALYLCASSLASGTWSQETQYFGPGTRLLVL.

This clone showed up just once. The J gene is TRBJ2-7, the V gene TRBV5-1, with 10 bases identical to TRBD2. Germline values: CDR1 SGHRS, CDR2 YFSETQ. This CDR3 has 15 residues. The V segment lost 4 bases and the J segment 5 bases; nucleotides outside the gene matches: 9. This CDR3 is CASSIQAGGPDEQYF. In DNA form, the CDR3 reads TGCGCCAGCAGCATTCAAGCGGGAGGGCCCGACGAGCAGTACTTC.

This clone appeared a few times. DNA of the CDR3: TGTGCCAGCAGCGCCGATACTAGCGCTAGCACAGATACGCAGTATTTT. Its protein is CASSADTSASTDTQYF. This chain uses TRBV7-3 with TRBJ2-3; TRBD2 agrees at 7 bases. V trimming: 5 bases; J trimming: 0 bases; junction bases outside the gene matches: 8. The CDR3 runs to 16 residues. Germline CDR1 is SGHTA and CDR2 is FQGTGA.

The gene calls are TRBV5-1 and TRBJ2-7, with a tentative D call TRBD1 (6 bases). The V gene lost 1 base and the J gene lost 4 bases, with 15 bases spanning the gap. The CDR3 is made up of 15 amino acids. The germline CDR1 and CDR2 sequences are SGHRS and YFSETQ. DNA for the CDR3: TGCGCCAGCAGCTTGCAACAGGGCTCCCTTTACGAGCAGTACTTC. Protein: CASSLQQGSLYEQYF. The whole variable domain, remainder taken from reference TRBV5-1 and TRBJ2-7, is KAGVTQTPRYLIKTRGQQVTLSCSPISGHRSVSWYQQTPGQGLQFLFEYFSETQRNKGNFPGRFSGRQFSNSRSEMNVSTLELGDSALYLCASSLQQGSLYEQYFGPGTRLTVT.

The CDR3 coding sequence is TGTGCCTGGAGTGTAGGAGGTAGCGGGAGAGGTGAGCAGTTCTTC. This sequence encodes CAWSVGGSGRGEQFF. V usage is TRBV30 and J usage is TRBJ2-1; 9 bases fit TRBD2. CDR3 size: 15 residues. Looked up from germline, CDR1 is GTSNPN and CDR2 is SVGIG (reference sequence). Losses at the gene ends were 0 bases for V and 9 bases for J; bases not matched to a gene: 9.

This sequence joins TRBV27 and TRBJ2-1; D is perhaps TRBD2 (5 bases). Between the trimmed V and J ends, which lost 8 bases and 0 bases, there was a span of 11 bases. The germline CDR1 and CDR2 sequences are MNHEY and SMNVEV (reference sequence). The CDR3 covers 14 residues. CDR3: CASRTRLSYNEQFF. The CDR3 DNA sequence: TGTGCCAGCCGGACTCGGCTCTCCTACAATGAGCAGTTCTTC.

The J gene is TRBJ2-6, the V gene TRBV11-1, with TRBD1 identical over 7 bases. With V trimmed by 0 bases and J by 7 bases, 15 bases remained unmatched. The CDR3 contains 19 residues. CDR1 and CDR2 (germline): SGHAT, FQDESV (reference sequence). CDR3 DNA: TGTGCCAGCAGCTTAGCTCCGGGACAGTTAGATTCCCGTGCCAACGTCCTGACTTTC. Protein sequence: CASSLAPGQLDSRANVLTF. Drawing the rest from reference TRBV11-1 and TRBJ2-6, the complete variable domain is EAEVAQSPRYKITEKSQAVAFWCDPISGHATLYWYRQILGQGPELLVQFQDESVVDDSQLPKDRFSAERLKGVDSTLKIQPAELGDSAMYLCASSLAPGQLDSRANVLTFGAGSRLTVL.

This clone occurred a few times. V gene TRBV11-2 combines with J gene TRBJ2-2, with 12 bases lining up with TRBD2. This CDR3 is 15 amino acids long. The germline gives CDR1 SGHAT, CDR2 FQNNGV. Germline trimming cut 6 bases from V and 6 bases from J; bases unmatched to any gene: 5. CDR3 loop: CASSSSSGRAGELFF. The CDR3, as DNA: TGTGCCAGCAGTTCGTCTAGCGGGAGGGCCGGGGAGCTGTTTTTT.

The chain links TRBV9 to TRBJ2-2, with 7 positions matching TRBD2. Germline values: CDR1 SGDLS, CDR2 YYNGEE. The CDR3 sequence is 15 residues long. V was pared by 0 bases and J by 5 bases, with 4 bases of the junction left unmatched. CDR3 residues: CASSVGGRGTGELFF. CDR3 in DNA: TGTGCCAGCAGCGTAGGCGGGAGAGGGACCGGGGAGCTGTTTTTT.

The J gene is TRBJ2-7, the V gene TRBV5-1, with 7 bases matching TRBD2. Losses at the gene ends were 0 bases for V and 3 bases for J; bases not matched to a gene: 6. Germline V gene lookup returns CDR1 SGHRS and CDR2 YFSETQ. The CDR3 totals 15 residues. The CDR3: CASSLAPSGNYEQYF. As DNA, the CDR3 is TGCGCCAGCAGCTTGGCCCCTAGCGGTAACTACGAGCAGTACTTC.

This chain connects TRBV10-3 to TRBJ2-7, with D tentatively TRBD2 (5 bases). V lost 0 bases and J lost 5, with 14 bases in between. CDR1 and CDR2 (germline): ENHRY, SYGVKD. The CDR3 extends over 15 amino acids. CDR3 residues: CAISESRRSLDEQYF. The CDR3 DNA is TGTGCCATCAGTGAGTCGAGGAGGAGCCTAGACGAGCAGTACTTC.

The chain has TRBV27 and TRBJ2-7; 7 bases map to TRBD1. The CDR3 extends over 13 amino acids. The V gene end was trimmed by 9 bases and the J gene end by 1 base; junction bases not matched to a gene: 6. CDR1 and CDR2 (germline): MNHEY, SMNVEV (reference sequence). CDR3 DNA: TGTGCCAGTGGGTACAGGGGATCCTACGAGCAGTACTTC. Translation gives CASGYRGSYEQYF.

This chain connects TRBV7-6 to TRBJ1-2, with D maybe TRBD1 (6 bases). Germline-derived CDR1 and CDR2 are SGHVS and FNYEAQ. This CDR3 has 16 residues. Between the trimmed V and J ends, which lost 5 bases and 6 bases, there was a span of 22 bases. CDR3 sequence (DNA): TGTGCCAGCAGCCCCCTAGGGGGGGCAGGGACCCATGGCTACACCTTC. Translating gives CASSPLGGAGTHGYTF.

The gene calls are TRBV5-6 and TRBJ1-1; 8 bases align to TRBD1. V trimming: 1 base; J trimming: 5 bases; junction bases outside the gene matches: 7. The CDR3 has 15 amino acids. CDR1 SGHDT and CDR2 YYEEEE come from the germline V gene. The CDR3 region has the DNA TGTGCCAGCAGCTTGTTGGCCAGGGGGCGTACTGAAGCTTTCTTT. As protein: CASSLLARGRTEAFF.

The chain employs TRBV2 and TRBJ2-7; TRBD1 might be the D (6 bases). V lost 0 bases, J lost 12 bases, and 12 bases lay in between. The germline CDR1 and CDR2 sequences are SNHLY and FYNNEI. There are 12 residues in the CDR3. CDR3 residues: CASSEAGPGAYF. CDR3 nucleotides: TGTGCCAGCAGTGAAGCGGGGCCAGGGGCGTACTTC. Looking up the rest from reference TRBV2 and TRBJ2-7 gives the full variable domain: EPEVTQTPSHQVTQMGQEVILRCVPISNHLYFYWYRQILGQKVEFLVSFYNNEISEKSEIFDDQFSVERPDGSNFTLKIRSTKLEDSAMYFCASSEAGPGAYFGPGTRLTVT.

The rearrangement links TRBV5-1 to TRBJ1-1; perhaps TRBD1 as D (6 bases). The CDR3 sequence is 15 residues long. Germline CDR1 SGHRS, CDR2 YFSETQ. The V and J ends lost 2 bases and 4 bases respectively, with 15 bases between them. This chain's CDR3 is CASSFIRGGSTEAFF. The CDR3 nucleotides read TGCGCCAGCAGCTTCATCAGGGGAGGGAGCACTGAAGCTTTCTTT.

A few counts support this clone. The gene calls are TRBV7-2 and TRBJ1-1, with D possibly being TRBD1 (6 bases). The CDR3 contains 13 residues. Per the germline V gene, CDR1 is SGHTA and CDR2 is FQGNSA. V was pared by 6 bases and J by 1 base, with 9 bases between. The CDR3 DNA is TGTGCCAGCAGATTACAGGGGAACACTGAAGCTTTCTTT. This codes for CASRLQGNTEAFF.

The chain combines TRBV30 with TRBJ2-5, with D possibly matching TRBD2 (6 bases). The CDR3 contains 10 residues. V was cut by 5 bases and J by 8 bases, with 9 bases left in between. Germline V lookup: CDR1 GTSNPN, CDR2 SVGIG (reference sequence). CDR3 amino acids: CAWGGITQYF. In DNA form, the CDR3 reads TGTGCCTGGGGGGGGATTACCCAGTACTTC.

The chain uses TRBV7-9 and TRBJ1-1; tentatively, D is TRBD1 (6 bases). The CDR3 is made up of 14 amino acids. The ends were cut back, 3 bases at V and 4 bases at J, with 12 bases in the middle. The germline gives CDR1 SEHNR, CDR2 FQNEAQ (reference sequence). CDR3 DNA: TGTGCCAGCAGCTTCATTGCAGGGGTCACTGAAGCTTTCTTT. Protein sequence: CASSFIAGVTEAFF.

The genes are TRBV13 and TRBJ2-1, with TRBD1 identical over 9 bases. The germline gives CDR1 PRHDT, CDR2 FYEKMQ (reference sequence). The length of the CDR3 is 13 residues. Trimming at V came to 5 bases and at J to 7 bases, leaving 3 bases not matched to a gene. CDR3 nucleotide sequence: TGTGCCAGCAGCCAGACAGGGGGAAATGAGCAGTTCTTC. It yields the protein CASSQTGGNEQFF.